The entry below describes one T cell receptor (beta chain). Its antigen is still unknown. The data belong to a study of graft-versus-host responses after intestinal transplantation. Study-level information: Transplants were multivisceral, liver-intestinal, or isolated intestinal. Whole-study results and caveats: The marrow of recipients harbored GvH clones, and ileum or blood showed some of them first.

Method: immunoSEQ multiplex PCR; TCRdb's copy keeps in-frame clones and lacks some. The sample carries 150,000 or so clones, 85% to 95% recorded once. The sequence derives from a human donor who received an intestinal transplant. The material sequenced was unstimulated CD4+ T cells sorted from spleen or lymph node cells, taken before intestinal transplant.

The CDR3 loop is CASSPRDRTYEQYF. CDR3 coding DNA: TGTGCCAGCTCACCAAGGGACAGGACCTACGAGCAGTACTTC. This chain links TRBV18 with TRBJ2-7, with 8 bases aligning to TRBD1. V trimming: 2 bases; J trimming: 2 bases; junction bases outside the gene matches: 2. CDR3 length equals 14 residues. Per germline, CDR1 KGHSH and CDR2 LQKENI.